Given below is one T cell receptor beta chain in context. Its matching antigen is unknown. One entry per CDR3 protein, called by TCRdb with MiXCR from the 5' RACE reads. The repertoire consists of some 350,000 distinct CDR3 sequences, with under 15% occurring once and the leading ten covering over 20%. The data derive from a study of T-cell memory formation after mild COVID-19. Study-level background: Largely, the TCR clusters proved donor specific. Points from the study as a whole: A subset of responding clones appeared in pre-infection memory, suggesting cross-reactive memory joined.

CDR1 MGHRA and CDR2 YSYEKL come from the germline V gene. CDR3 size: 17 residues. V was shortened by 0 bases and J by 2 bases, with 17 bases between the two germline ends. This chain connects TRBV4-1 to TRBJ2-7, with D tentatively TRBD1 or TRBD2 (5 bases each). The clonotype comes from a man in his late teens or twenties who had mild COVID-19 (a few samples of this study predate the infection). Cell type and time point are not known. The specimen was PBMCs or a T cell subset sorted from them (not recorded which). The CDR3 sequence: CASSQEGDPPYAYEQYF. The CDR3 DNA reads TGCGCCAGCAGCCAAGAGGGGGATCCTCCGTACGCCTACGAGCAGTACTTC.